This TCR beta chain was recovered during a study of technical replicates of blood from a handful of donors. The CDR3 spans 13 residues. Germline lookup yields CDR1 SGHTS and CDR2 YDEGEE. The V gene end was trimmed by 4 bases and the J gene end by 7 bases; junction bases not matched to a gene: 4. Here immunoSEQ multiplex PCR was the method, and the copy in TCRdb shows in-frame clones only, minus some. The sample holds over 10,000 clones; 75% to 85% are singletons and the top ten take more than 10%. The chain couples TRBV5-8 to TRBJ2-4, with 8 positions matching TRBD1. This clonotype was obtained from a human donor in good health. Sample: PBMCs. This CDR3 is CASSPGGWNIQYF. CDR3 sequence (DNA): TGTGCCAGCAGCCCAGGGGGCTGGAACATTCAGTACTTC.